This T cell receptor (beta chain) emerged from a study of T cells in Graves' hyperthyroidism and ophthalmopathy. Whole-study results and caveats: Clonotypes that were expanded in thyroid above 0.001 mostly appeared in blood too. In validation, the model predicted ophthalmopathy. These predictions came a median roughly six months before onset.

TCR beta CDR3 regions were amplified from RNA transcripts. During a first-round RT-PCR of the TCR CDR3, the HTBI primer set was used. TCRdb re-derived calls from the multiplex PCR reads in MiXCR, one entry per CDR3 protein. The data show about 700,000 distinct CDR3 sequences, with just under 45% seen just once and under 8% held by the top ten. Germline CDR1 reads SEHNR; CDR2 reads FQNEAQ (reference sequence). V lost 8 bases to trimming and J lost 4 bases, with 20 bases between them. This CDR3 region has 15 residues. Worth noting for this clonotype: Its antigen is unknown.

The chain links TRBV7-9 to TRBJ1-1; D not certain. This receptor was identified in an adult man with Graves' disease, either hyperthyroidism or ophthalmopathy (not recorded which). Material: peripheral blood or thyroid tissue (not recorded which). The CDR3: CASSPPGTALTEAFF. The DNA for the CDR3 is TGTGCCAGCTCACCACCAGGAACGGCGCTCACTGAAGCTTTCTTT.